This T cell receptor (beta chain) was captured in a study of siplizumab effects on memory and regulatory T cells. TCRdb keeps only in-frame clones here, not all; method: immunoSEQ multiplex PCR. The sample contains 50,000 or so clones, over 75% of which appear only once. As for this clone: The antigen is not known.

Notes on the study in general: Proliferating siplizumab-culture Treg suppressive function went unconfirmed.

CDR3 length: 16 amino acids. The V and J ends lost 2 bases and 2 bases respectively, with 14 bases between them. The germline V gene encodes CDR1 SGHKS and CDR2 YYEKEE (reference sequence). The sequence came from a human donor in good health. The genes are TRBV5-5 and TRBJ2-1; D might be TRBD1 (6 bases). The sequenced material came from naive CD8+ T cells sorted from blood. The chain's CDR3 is CASSFRDRPPYNEQFF. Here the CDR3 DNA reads TGTGCCAGCAGCTTCCGCGACAGGCCCCCCTACAATGAGCAGTTCTTC.